The source of this T cell receptor beta chain is a study of T cells in Graves' hyperthyroidism and ophthalmopathy. Hyperthyroidism had been newly diagnosed in patients aged 18 to 65, and its duration was under 2 months. Researchers barred patients who had uncontrolled infection, other autoimmune disease, pregnancy or lactation. Each diagnosis drew on symptoms, thyroxine, TRAb, thyroid ultrasound and orbital computed tomography findings. Amplification of TCR beta CDR3 regions was performed using RNA transcripts as template. HTBI primers were used for first-round RT-PCR of the TCR CDR3. TCRdb analysed the multiplex PCR reads with MiXCR anew, one entry per CDR3 protein. The sample lists some 690,000 distinct CDR3 sequences, roughly 17% occurring once. This clonotype was counted at least ten times. Sequencing input: blood. The receptor comes from a man between 50 and 59 years old with Graves' hyperthyroidism.

The CDR3, as DNA: TGTGCCAGCAGCCTAGGGACAGGGGAATACAATGAGCAGTTCTTC. Protein sequence: CASSLGTGEYNEQFF. This chain connects TRBV11-1 to TRBJ2-1, with TRBD1 identical over 10 bases. V gave up 5 bases and J gave up 4 bases; unmatched junction bases: 5. Germline V gene sequence: CDR1 SGHAT, CDR2 FQDESV (reference sequence). The CDR3 spans 15 residues.